These 2 T cell receptor beta chains share one sample of origin, sequenced in a study of regulatory T cells in long-lasting Graves disease. Time point here: persistent/refractory GD, antithyroid drugs over 5 years with positive TRAb. Construction of the TCR library relied on RNA isolated from PBMCs. Building of the TCR beta libraries involved iRepertoire HTBI primers and Arm-PCR of CDR3 regions. TCRdb reanalysed the multiplex PCR reads using MiXCR and keeps one entry per CDR3 protein. The table records approximately 690,000 distinct CDR3 sequences, approximately 29% of them present only once. The sample was peripheral blood mononuclear cells (PBMCs), taken when the disease was refractory, from a patient treated with antithyroid drugs. The receptors shown here come from a female donor with Graves disease.

This clonotype was detected once. The rearrangement joins TRBV29-1 to TRBJ2-6; D not certain. Between the trimmed V and J ends, which lost 4 bases and 1 base, there was a span of 8 bases. This CDR3 region has 14 residues. Looked up from germline, CDR1 is SQVTM and CDR2 is ANQGSEA. CDR3 DNA: TGCAGCGTTGGGGATATTTCTGGGGCCAACGTCCTGACTTTC. Its translation: CSVGDISGANVLTF.

The chain combines TRBV5-1 with TRBJ2-7; D might be TRBD1 (6 bases). The CDR3 is 14 amino acids. V was trimmed by 3 bases and J by 5 bases, leaving 15 bases between them. Germline V gene sequence: CDR1 SGHRS, CDR2 YFSETQ. As DNA, the CDR3 is TGCGCCAGCAGCTCGACAGGTTTTGGGGACGAGCAGTACTTC. It is translated as CASSSTGFGDEQYF.